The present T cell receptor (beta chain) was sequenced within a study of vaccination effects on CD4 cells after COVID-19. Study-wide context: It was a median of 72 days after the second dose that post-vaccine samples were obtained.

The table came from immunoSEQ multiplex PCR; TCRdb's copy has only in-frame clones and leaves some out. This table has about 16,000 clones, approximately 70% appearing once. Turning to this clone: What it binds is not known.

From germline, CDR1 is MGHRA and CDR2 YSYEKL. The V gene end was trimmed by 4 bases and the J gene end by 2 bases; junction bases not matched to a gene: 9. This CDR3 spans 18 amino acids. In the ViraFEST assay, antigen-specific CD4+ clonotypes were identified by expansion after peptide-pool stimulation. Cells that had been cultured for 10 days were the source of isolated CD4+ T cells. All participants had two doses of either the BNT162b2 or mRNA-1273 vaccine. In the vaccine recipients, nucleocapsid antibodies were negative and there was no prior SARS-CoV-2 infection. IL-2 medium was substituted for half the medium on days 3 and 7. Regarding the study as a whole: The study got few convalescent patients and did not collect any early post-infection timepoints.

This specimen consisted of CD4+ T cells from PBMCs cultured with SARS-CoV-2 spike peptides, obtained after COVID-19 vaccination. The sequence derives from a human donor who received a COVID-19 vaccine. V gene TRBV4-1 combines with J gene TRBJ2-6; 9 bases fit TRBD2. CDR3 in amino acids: CASSLSGSPPPGANVLTF. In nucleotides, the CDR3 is TGCGCCAGCAGCCTTAGCGGGAGTCCTCCTCCTGGGGCCAACGTCCTGACTTTC.